The rows below give T cell receptor beta chains drawn from one sample of a study of blood T cell repertoires in COVID-19. Using immunoSEQ multiplex PCR, the repertoire was profiled, and TCRdb retains in-frame clones only, with some absent. Of about 110,000 clones listed, around 83% are singletons. Sample: peripheral blood. Receptors originate from a man aged 70 or older with acute or convalescent COVID-19. The CDR3 runs from the conserved cysteine through the conserved F or W. A D gene is named only where the DNA matches it firmly. Part of the rows lack a size; the others show once, few, many or a class for expanded clones.

CDR3 DNA | CDR3 protein | J gene | V gene | clone size | D gene
TGTGCCAGCAGTTACACCAGGGGGCTTCAGCCCCAGCATTTT | CASSYTRGLQPQHF | TRBJ1-5 | TRBV6-2/TRBV6-3 | few | TRBD1
TGTGCCAGCAGCCAAGATACCCAGGCGGAAGCTTTCTTT | CASSQDTQAEAFF | TRBJ1-1 | TRBV4-2 | . | .
TGTGCCAGCAGGCGTGGGACAGAACCCTGGGAGCAGTACTTC | CASRRGTEPWEQYF | TRBJ2-7 | TRBV7-8 | . | TRBD1
TGTGCCAGCAGTGAAGGGGCTGGGGCCAACGTCCTGACTTTC | CASSEGAGANVLTF | TRBJ2-6 | TRBV6-4 | . | .
TGTGCCAGCAGCCCCTCCTGGGCAGGGTCTAACTATGGCTACACCTTC | CASSPSWAGSNYGYTF | TRBJ1-2 | TRBV7-9 | . | .
TGTGCCAGCAGCCAGGGGGGGATTGGTGAAGCTTTCTTT | CASSQGGIGEAFF | TRBJ1-1 | TRBV3-1/TRBV3-2 | . | .
TGTGCCAGCAGCGACACTGGAAACACCATATATTTT | CASSDTGNTIYF | TRBJ1-3 | TRBV7-9 | few | .
TGTGCCAGCAGCCACCGGGACTCCCCCTTAACAGATACGCAGTATTTT | CASSHRDSPLTDTQYF | TRBJ2-3 | TRBV13 | . | .
TGTGCCAGCAGCTTAAATGACAGGGGCAATTCACCCCTCCACTTT | CASSLNDRGNSPLHF | TRBJ1-6 | TRBV7-3 | . | TRBD1
TGTGCCAGCAGCCCGGACTTGCGGGGGCGCTACGAGCAGTACTTC | CASSPDLRGRYEQYF | TRBJ2-7 | TRBV5-8 | . | .
TGTGCCAGCAGCGCCGGGACAGACCTCGACAGGGGGGAAATTTCATCTGAAGCTTTCTTT | CASSAGTDLDRGEISSEAFF | TRBJ1-1 | TRBV9 | . | TRBD1
TGCGCCAGCAGCTTACAGGGGTATAATTCACCCCTCCACTTT | CASSLQGYNSPLHF | TRBJ1-6 | TRBV5-1 | once | TRBD1
TGTGCCAGCACCGGGGGAGGAAGAACTGAAGCTTTCTTT | CASTGGGRTEAFF | TRBJ1-1 | TRBV2 | . | .
TGCAGCGTTGGACAGGGGTATCTTGAGCAGTACTTC | CSVGQGYLEQYF | TRBJ2-7 | TRBV29-1 | . | TRBD1
TGTGCCAGCAGCCTGAGGGATTTGAACACTGAAGCTTTCTTT | CASSLRDLNTEAFF | TRBJ1-1 | TRBV27 | . | .
TGTGCCAGCAGCCGCCTTCGACTGGATACGCAGTATTTT | CASSRLRLDTQYF | TRBJ2-3 | TRBV7-8 | . | .
TGTGCCAGCAGTCCAACGACAGGGGGTTCGTATAATTCACCCCTCCACTTT | CASSPTTGGSYNSPLHF | TRBJ1-6 | TRBV27 | . | TRBD1
TGTGCCAGTAGTTCAACAGGGGGTCCTAACTATGGCTACACCTTC | CASSSTGGPNYGYTF | TRBJ1-2 | TRBV19 | . | TRBD1
TGCAGTGCCGTGACAAGCTACGAGCAGTACTTC | CSAVTSYEQYF | TRBJ2-7 | TRBV20-1 | . | .
TGTGCCAGCAGTCTTTCTGCGGACAGGGGGAACAATCAGCCCCAGCATTTT | CASSLSADRGNNQPQHF | TRBJ1-5 | TRBV6-6 | once | TRBD1
TGTGCCAGCTCACCACTGTCAGAGGGAGCTAACTATGGCTACACCTTC | CASSPLSEGANYGYTF | TRBJ1-2 | TRBV18 | once | .
TGCGCCAGCAGCTTGGACAGTAACTCCTACGAGCAGTACTTC | CASSLDSNSYEQYF | TRBJ2-7 | TRBV5-1 | . | .
TGTGCCAGCAGCGTAGCAGCGGGGGGTAACACAGATACGCAGTATTTT | CASSVAAGGNTDTQYF | TRBJ2-3 | TRBV9 | . | TRBD2
TGTGCCAGCAGCAAACGCCGGGACAGAGCCTACGAGCAGTACTTC | CASSKRRDRAYEQYF | TRBJ2-7 | TRBV21-1 | few | .
TGTGCCAGTAGCATGTGGACAGGGGGCCAGAATGAGCAGTTCTTC | CASSMWTGGQNEQFF | TRBJ2-1 | TRBV19 | . | TRBD1
TGCGCCAGCAGTCCCTTCGGGGAGAACACTGAAGCTTTCTTT | CASSPFGENTEAFF | TRBJ1-1 | TRBV10-2 | . | .
TGTGCCAGCAGCCAATCCGAGGCTAATGAAAAACTGTTTTTT | CASSQSEANEKLFF | TRBJ1-4 | TRBV3-1/TRBV3-2 | once | .
TGTGCCAGTAGTATTAGTGGGGCTAGCAATCAGCCCCAGCATTTT | CASSISGASNQPQHF | TRBJ1-5 | TRBV19 | . | .
TGTGCCAGCAGTGAGTGGACAGGGAGAAGTCAGCCCCAGCATTTT | CASSEWTGRSQPQHF | TRBJ1-5 | TRBV6-1 | . | TRBD1
TGTGCCAGCAGCTTACAAGGGGGACAGCATAGCAATCAGCCCCAGCATTTT | CASSLQGGQHSNQPQHF | TRBJ1-5 | TRBV7-2 | few | TRBD1
TGTGCCAGCAGTAATGGGAGGGTGAGGAAACAGGTGTACGAGCAGTACTTC | CASSNGRVRKQVYEQYF | TRBJ2-7 | TRBV11-2 | few | TRBD2
TGTGCCAGCCGCCGGGACAGGGTGGACTATGGCTACACCTTC | CASRRDRVDYGYTF | TRBJ1-2 | TRBV7-9 | . | TRBD1
TGTGCCAGCAGTTACAAGGGAGGGGGCAATCAGCCCCAGCATTTT | CASSYKGGGNQPQHF | TRBJ1-5 | TRBV6-5 | . | .
TGTGCCAGCAGCTTAGATAGCGGGGGGGCAGATACGCAGTATTTT | CASSLDSGGADTQYF | TRBJ2-3 | TRBV7-2 | . | TRBD2
TGTGCCAGCAGCTTGAGCGGGGGCCCCTATGGCTACACCTTC | CASSLSGGPYGYTF | TRBJ1-2 | TRBV5-5 | . | .
TGCGCCAGCAGCACCTGGGGCCCGACAGGGACCAACACCGGGGAGCTGTTTTTT | CASSTWGPTGTNTGELFF | TRBJ2-2 | TRBV5-1 | once | TRBD1
TGTGCCATCGGGGGGGGGCTGAACACTGAAGCTTTCTTT | CAIGGGLNTEAFF | TRBJ1-1 | TRBV10-3 | . | .
TGCGCCAGCAGTGAGTCAGAGGGAAGCGATGGCTACACCTTC | CASSESEGSDGYTF | TRBJ1-2 | TRBV10-2 | . | .
TGTGCCAGCACGTTGACAGATACGCAGTATTTT | CASTLTDTQYF | TRBJ2-3 | TRBV2 | . | .
TGCGCCAGCAGCTTGGAGACAGGGGGCCGGAACACTGAAGCTTTCTTT | CASSLETGGRNTEAFF | TRBJ1-1 | TRBV5-1 | . | TRBD1
TGTGCCAGCAGCGTAGGGGTAGGGGGCCATTACGAGCAGTACTTC | CASSVGVGGHYEQYF | TRBJ2-7 | TRBV9 | . | TRBD1
TGTGCCAGCAGTTACTTGACAGGGAATGGTGGCACAGATACGCAGTATTTT | CASSYLTGNGGTDTQYF | TRBJ2-3 | TRBV6-2/TRBV6-3 | once | TRBD1
TGTGCCAGCTCACCCGAAGGACAGAACCCTCACACCTTC | CASSPEGQNPHTF | TRBJ1-2 | TRBV18 | . | .
TGTGCCAGCAGCCAAGAATCGGTAGAAACCCCTCTCTACGAGCAGTACTTC | CASSQESVETPLYEQYF | TRBJ2-7 | TRBV4-2 | . | .
TGTGCCAGCAGAGGGGACAGTACAAATCAGCCCCAGCATTTT | CASRGDSTNQPQHF | TRBJ1-5 | TRBV2 | . | TRBD1
TGTGCCAGTACCCTTCTAGGGGCGAACACTGAAGCTTTCTTT | CASTLLGANTEAFF | TRBJ1-1 | TRBV19 | . | .
TGTGCCAGTAGACGGACCGGGACAGGGGGCTTATACTATGGCTACACCTTC | CASRRTGTGGLYYGYTF | TRBJ1-2 | TRBV19 | . | TRBD1
TGCGCCAGCAGCTTGGATGTTCCGTCCTACGAGCAGTACTTC | CASSLDVPSYEQYF | TRBJ2-7 | TRBV5-1 | few | .
TGTGCCAGCAGTTTTAAACAGGGGGCTGGCTACACCTTC | CASSFKQGAGYTF | TRBJ1-2 | TRBV12-3/TRBV12-4 | . | TRBD1
TGTGCCAGCAGCGTAGATCAGGGGTCATATGGCTACACCTTC | CASSVDQGSYGYTF | TRBJ1-2 | TRBV9 | . | .
TGCAGCGTTGGAGGGCGGAACACTGAAGCTTTCTTT | CSVGGRNTEAFF | TRBJ1-1 | TRBV29-1 | once | .